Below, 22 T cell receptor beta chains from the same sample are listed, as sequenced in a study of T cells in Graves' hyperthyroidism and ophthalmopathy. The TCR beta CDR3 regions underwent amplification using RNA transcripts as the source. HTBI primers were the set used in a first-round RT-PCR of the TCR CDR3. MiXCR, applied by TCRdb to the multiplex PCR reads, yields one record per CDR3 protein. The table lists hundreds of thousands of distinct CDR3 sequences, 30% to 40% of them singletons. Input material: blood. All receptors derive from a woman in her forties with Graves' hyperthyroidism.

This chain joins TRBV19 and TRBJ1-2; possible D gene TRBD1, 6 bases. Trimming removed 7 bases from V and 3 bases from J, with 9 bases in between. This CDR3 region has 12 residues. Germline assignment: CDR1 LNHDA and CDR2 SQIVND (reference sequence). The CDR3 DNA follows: TGTGCCAGTAAAAAGGGGGACTATGGCTACACCTTC. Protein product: CASKKGDYGYTF. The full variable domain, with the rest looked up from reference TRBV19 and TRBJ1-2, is DGGITQSPKYLFRKEGQNVTLSCEQNLNHDAMYWYRQDPGQGLRLIYYSQIVNDFQKGDIAEGYSVSREKKESFPLTVTSAQKNPTAFYLCASKKGDYGYTFGSGTRLTVV.

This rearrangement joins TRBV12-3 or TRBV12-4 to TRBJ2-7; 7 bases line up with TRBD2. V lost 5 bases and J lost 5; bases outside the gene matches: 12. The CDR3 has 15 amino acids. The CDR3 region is CASSGTSGGGNEQYF. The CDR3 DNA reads TGTGCCAGCAGTGGAACTAGTGGGGGAGGGAACGAGCAGTACTTC.

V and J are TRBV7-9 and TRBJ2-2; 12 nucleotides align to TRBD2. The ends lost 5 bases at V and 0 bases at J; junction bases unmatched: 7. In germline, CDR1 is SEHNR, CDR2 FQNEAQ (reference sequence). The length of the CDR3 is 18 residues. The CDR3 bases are TGTGCCAGCAGCCTGATGCGGACTAGCGGGGCGAACACCGGGGAGCTGTTTTTT. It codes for CASSLMRTSGANTGELFF.

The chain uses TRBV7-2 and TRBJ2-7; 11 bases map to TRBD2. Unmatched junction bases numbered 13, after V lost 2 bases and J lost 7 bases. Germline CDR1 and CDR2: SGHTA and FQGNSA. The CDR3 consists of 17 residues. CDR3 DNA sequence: TGTGCCAGCAGCTTACGTGCGATTAGCGGGGGGGCAGGTGAGCAGTACTTC. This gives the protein CASSLRAISGGAGEQYF. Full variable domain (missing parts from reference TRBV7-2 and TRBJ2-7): GAGVSQSPSNKVTEKGKDVELRCDPISGHTALYWYRQSLGQGLEFLIYFQGNSAPDKSGLPSDRFSAERTGGSVSTLTIQRTQQEDSAVYLCASSLRAISGGAGEQYFGPGTRLTVT.

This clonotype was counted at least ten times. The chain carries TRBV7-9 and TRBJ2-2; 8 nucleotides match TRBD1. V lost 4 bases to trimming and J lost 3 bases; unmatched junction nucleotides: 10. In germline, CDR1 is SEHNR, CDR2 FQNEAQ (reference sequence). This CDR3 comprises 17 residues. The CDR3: CASSSFPGQGDTGELFF. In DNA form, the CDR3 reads TGTGCCAGCAGCTCCTTCCCAGGACAGGGTGACACCGGGGAGCTGTTTTTT.

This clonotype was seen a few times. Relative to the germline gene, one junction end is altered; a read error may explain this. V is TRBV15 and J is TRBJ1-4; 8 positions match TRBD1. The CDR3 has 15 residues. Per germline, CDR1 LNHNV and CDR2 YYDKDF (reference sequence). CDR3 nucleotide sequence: TGTGCCACCAGCTTCGTCGGACAGGGTAATAAAAAACTGTTTTTT. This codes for CATSFVGQGNKKLFF.

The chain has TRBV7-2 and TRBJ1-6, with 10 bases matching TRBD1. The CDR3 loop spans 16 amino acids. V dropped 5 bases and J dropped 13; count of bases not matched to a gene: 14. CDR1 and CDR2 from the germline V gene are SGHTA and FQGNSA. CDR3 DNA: TGTGCCAGCAGCCGTCGGGACGGGACAGGGGAGCGGCCCCTCCACTTT. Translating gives CASSRRDGTGERPLHF. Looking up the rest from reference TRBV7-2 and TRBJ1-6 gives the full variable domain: GAGVSQSPSNKVTEKGKDVELRCDPISGHTALYWYRQSLGQGLEFLIYFQGNSAPDKSGLPSDRFSAERTGGSVSTLTIQRTQQEDSAVYLCASSRRDGTGERPLHFGNGTRLTVT.

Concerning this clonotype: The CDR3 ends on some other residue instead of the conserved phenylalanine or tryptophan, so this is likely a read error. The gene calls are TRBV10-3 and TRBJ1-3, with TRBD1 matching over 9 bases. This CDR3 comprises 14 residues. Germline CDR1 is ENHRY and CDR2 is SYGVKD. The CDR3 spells CASSRQGVHNTIYL. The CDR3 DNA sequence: TGTGCCAGCAGTCGACAGGGGGTTCATAACACCATATATTTA.

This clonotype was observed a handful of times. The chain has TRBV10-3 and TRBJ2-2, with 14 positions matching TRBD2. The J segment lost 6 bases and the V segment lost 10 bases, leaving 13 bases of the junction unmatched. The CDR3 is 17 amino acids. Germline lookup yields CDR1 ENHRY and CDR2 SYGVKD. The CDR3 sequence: CASRAPGLAGGAGELFF. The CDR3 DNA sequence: TGTGCCAGCAGAGCCCCTGGACTAGCGGGGGGCGCCGGGGAGCTGTTTTTT.

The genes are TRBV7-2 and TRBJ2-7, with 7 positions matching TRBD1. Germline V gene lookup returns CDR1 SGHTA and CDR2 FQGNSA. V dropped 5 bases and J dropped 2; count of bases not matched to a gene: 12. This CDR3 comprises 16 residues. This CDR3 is CASSQVNTGATYEQYF. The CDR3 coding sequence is TGTGCCAGCAGCCAAGTGAATACAGGGGCCACCTACGAGCAGTACTTC.

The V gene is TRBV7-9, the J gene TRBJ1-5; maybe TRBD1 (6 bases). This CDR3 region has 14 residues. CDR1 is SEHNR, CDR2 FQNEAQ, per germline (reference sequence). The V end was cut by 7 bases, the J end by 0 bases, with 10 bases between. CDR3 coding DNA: TGTGCCAGCACCGGGGGCGCTAGCAATCAGCCCCAGCATTTT. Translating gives CASTGGASNQPQHF.

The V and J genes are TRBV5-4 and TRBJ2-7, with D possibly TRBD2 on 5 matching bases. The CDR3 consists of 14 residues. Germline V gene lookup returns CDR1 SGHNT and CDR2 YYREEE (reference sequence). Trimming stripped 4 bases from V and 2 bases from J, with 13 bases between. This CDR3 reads CASSISEGAYEQYF. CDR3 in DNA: TGTGCCAGCAGCATAAGCGAGGGAGCCTACGAGCAGTACTTC.

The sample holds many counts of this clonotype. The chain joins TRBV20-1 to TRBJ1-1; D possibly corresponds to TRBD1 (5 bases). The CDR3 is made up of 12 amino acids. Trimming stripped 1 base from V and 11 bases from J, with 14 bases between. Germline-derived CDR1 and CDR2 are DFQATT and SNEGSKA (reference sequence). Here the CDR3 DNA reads TGCAGTGCTAGAGTGAGGGGTGACGTGGCTTTCTTT. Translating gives CSARVRGDVAFF.

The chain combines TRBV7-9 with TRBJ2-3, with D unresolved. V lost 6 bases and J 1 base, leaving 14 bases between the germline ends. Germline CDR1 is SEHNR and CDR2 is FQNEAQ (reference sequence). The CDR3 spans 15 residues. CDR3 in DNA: TGTGCCAGCAGGGTAAACAGTGCGGGCACAGATACGCAGTATTTT. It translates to CASRVNSAGTDTQYF. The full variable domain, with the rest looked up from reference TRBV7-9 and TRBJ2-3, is DTGVSQNPRHKITKRGQNVTFRCDPISEHNRLYWYRQTLGQGPEFLTYFQNEAQLEKSRLLSDRFSAERPKGSFSTLEIQRTEQGDSAMYLCASRVNSAGTDTQYFGPGTRLTVL.

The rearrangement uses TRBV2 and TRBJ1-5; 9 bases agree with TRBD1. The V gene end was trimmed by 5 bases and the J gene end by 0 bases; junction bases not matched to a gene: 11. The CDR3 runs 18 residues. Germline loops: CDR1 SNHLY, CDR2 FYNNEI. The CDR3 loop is CASSWAGTGTYSNQPQHF. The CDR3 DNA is TGTGCCAGCAGTTGGGCCGGGACAGGGACGTATAGCAATCAGCCCCAGCATTTT.

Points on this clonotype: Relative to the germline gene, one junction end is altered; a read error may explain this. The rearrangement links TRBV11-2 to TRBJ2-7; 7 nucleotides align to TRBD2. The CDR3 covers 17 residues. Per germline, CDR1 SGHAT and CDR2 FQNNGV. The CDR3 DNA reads TGCGCCAGCAGCCAAGATCCTGGTGAGCGGGGCTCCTACGAGCAGTACTTC. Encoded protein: CASSQDPGERGSYEQYF.

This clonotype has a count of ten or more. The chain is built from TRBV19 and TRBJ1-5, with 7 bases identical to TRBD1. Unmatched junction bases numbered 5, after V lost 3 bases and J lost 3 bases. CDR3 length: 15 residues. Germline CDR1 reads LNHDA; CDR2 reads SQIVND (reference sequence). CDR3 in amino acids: CASSIDRAVNQPQHF. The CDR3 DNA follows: TGTGCCAGTAGTATTGACAGGGCCGTCAATCAGCCCCAGCATTTT.

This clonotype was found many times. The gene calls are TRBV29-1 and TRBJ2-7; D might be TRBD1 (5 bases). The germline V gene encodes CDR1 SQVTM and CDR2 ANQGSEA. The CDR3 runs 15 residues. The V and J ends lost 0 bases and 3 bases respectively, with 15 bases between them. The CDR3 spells CSVEDRQGYHYEQYF. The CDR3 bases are TGCAGCGTTGAAGATCGGCAGGGATATCACTACGAGCAGTACTTC.

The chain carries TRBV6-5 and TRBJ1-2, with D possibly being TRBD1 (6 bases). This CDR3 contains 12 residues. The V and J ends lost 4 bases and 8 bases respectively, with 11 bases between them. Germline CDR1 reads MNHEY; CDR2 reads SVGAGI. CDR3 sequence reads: CASSSTGKGYTF. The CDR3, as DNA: TGTGCCAGCAGTTCGACAGGAAAAGGCTACACCTTC.

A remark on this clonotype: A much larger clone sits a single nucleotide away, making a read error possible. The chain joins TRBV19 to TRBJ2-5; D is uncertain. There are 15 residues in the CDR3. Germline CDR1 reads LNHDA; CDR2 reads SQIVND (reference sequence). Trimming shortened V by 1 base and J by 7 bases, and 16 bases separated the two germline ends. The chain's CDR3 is CASSIVDGRVGTQYF. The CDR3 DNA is TGTGCCAGTAGTATAGTGGACGGACGCGTGGGGACCCAGTACTTC. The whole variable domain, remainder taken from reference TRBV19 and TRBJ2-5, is DGGITQSPKYLFRKEGQNVTLSCEQNLNHDAMYWYRQDPGQGLRLIYYSQIVNDFQKGDIAEGYSVSREKKESFPLTVTSAQKNPTAFYLCASSIVDGRVGTQYFGPGTRLLVL.

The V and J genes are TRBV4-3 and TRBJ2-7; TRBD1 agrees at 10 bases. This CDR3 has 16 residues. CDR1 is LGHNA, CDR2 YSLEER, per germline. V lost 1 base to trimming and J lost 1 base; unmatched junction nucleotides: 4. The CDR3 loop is CASSQVPGQGSYEQYF. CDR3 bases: TGCGCCAGCAGCCAAGTCCCGGGACAGGGGTCCTACGAGCAGTACTTC.

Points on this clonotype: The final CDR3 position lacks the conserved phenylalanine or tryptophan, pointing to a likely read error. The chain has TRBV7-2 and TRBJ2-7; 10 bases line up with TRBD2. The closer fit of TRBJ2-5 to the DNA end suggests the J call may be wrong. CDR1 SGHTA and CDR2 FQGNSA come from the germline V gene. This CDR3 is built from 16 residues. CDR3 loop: CASSPLAGGGLETQYL. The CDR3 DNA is TGTGCCAGCAGTCCCTTAGCGGGAGGAGGGTTAGAGACCCAGTACCTC.